This entry lists 20 T cell receptor beta chains sequenced from one sample in a study of graft-versus-host responses after intestinal transplantation. Which antigens these TCRs recognize remains unknown. Profiling relied on immunoSEQ multiplex PCR, and the TCRdb table lists in-frame clones only, not all of them. Found here are approximately 46,000 clones, around 84% of them singletons; the top ten hold around 0.5%. Sample: unstimulated CD4+ T cells sorted from spleen or lymph node cells, taken before transplant. The receptor source for this set is a human donor who was the organ donor for an intestinal transplant.

In this sample, this clone turned up once. This rearrangement joins TRBV12-5 to TRBJ1-4; D may be TRBD1 (6 bases). The CDR3 is 16 residues long. Germline-derived CDR1 and CDR2 are LGHNT and FRNRAP. Trimming cost V 1 base and J 0 bases, with 9 bases left between them. CDR3 coding DNA: TGTGCTAGTGGTTTGGACAGGGTTGCAACTAATGAAAAACTGTTTTTT. It yields the protein CASGLDRVATNEKLFF.

In this sample, this clone turned up once. J is TRBJ1-1 and V is TRBV5-4, with D uncertain. Germline V gene data show CDR1 as SGHNT and CDR2 as YYREEE (reference sequence). V was shortened by 1 base and J by 5 bases, with 12 bases between the two germline ends. This CDR3 is built from 14 residues. The CDR3 nucleotides are TGTGCCAGCAGCTTGAGGAGGTCTGGGACTGAAGCTTTCTTT. Amino acids: CASSLRRSGTEAFF.

The gene calls are TRBV5-1 and TRBJ1-2; D unclear. Germline V gives CDR1 SGHRS, CDR2 YFSETQ. Trimming removed 4 bases at V and 3 bases at J, with 7 bases between. The CDR3 sequence is 12 residues long. The CDR3 region is CASSPIDYGYTF. CDR3 nucleotide sequence: TGCGCCAGCAGCCCAATAGACTATGGCTACACCTTC. The variable domain in full, completed from reference TRBV5-1 and TRBJ1-2, reads KAGVTQTPRYLIKTRGQQVTLSCSPISGHRSVSWYQQTPGQGLQFLFEYFSETQRNKGNFPGRFSGRQFSNSRSEMNVSTLELGDSALYLCASSPIDYGYTFGSGTRLTVV.

This clone was seen just once. The chain recombines TRBV9 with TRBJ1-1, with D maybe TRBD1 (6 bases). The CDR3 loop spans 14 amino acids. Germline CDR1 reads SGDLS; CDR2 reads YYNGEE. Trimming pared 3 bases from V and 4 bases from J, leaving 13 bases between. The CDR3 sequence: CASSGQGGGTEAFF. The CDR3 DNA reads as TGTGCCAGCAGCGGACAAGGGGGGGGCACTGAAGCTTTCTTT.

The chain employs TRBV19 and TRBJ2-5; D is uncertain. This CDR3 spans 13 amino acids. Deletions cut 3 bases from V and 7 bases from J, with 12 bases between. Per germline, CDR1 LNHDA and CDR2 SQIVND (reference sequence). The CDR3 spells CASSMLPSGTQYF. The CDR3 DNA reads TGTGCCAGTAGTATGCTCCCAAGTGGGACCCAGTACTTC.

J is TRBJ1-2 and V is TRBV29-1; maybe TRBD1 (6 bases). Trimming shortened V by 8 bases and J by 6 bases, and 19 bases separated the two germline ends. CDR1 and CDR2 from the germline V gene are SQVTM and ANQGSEA. This CDR3 spans 13 amino acids. The CDR3 sequence: CSTLTGMADGYTF. For the CDR3, the DNA is TGCAGCACACTAACAGGGATGGCTGATGGCTACACCTTC.

This rearrangement joins TRBV10-3 to TRBJ2-1; 7 bases align to TRBD1. V was pared by 6 bases and J by 0 bases, with 2 bases of the junction left unmatched. The CDR3 has 14 residues. Per the germline V gene, CDR1 is ENHRY and CDR2 is SYGVKD. DNA for the CDR3: TGTGCCATCAGATGGGACAGCTCCTACAATGAGCAGTTCTTC. Translated: CAIRWDSSYNEQFF.

On this clone itself: The sample has other DNA sequences that encode this CDR3 too. This chain links TRBV19 with TRBJ2-7; 13 bases agree with TRBD2. Germline CDR1 is LNHDA and CDR2 is SQIVND (reference sequence). The J segment lost 3 bases and the V segment lost 5 bases, leaving 4 bases of the junction unmatched. The CDR3 is 15 amino acids. The CDR3 sequence: CASSSGLAGFYEQYF. The CDR3 nucleotides are TGTGCCAGTAGTTCGGGACTAGCGGGGTTCTACGAGCAGTACTTC.

The rearrangement links TRBV6-6 to TRBJ2-7; D may be TRBD1 (5 bases). The CDR3 totals 13 residues. V was pared by 5 bases and J by 0 bases, with 8 bases between. Germline CDR1 and CDR2: MNHNY and SVGAGI (reference sequence). The CDR3 spells CASSLRVSYEQYF. In DNA, the CDR3 is TGTGCCAGCAGTCTCAGGGTCTCCTACGAGCAGTACTTC.

The gene calls are TRBV29-1 and TRBJ2-7; 10 nucleotides align to TRBD1. The length of the CDR3 is 13 residues. Looked up from germline, CDR1 is SQVTM and CDR2 is ANQGSEA. The trim removed 6 bases at V and 3 bases at J, leaving 5 bases unmatched. The CDR3 nucleotides are TGCAGCGTGACCGGGACAGGGGACTACGAGCAGTACTTC. Amino acid sequence: CSVTGTGDYEQYF.

This clone was picked up one time. V is TRBV10-3 and J is TRBJ2-2, with D possibly matching TRBD1 (5 bases). CDR1 is ENHRY and CDR2 is SYGVKD in the germline V gene. V dropped 4 bases and J dropped 2 bases, with 8 bases sitting between them. This CDR3 has 14 residues. DNA for the CDR3: TGTGCCATCAGTGGGGGCGCTAACACCGGGGAGCTGTTTTTT. It yields the protein CAISGGANTGELFF.

The table lists this clone with a count of one. V is TRBV10-2 and J is TRBJ2-3, with TRBD2 identical over 8 bases. This CDR3 comprises 15 residues. The ends lost 7 bases at V and 0 bases at J; junction bases unmatched: 6. Looked up from germline, CDR1 is WSHSY and CDR2 is SAAADI. The CDR3 nucleotides read TGCGCCAGCAATAGACTAGCGCTAAGCACAGATACGCAGTATTTT. This encodes CASNRLALSTDTQYF.

V usage is TRBV30 and J usage is TRBJ2-5; 8 bases agree with TRBD2. Germline CDR1 reads GTSNPN; CDR2 reads SVGIG (reference sequence). The CDR3 loop spans 13 amino acids. V was clipped by 4 bases and J by 6 bases; unmatched bases: 7. The CDR3 reads CAWTRTSRQTQYF. CDR3 nucleotides: TGTGCCTGGACCAGGACTAGCAGGCAGACCCAGTACTTC.

The genes are TRBV6-6 and TRBJ1-5, with D possibly matching TRBD1 (6 bases). V lost 8 bases to trimming and J lost 8 bases, with 16 bases between them. The CDR3 runs 13 residues. The germline V gene encodes CDR1 MNHNY and CDR2 SVGAGI (reference sequence). The CDR3 DNA reads as TGTGCCAGCCCAGTTCCGGGGGGCAAGCCCCAGCATTTT. It translates to CASPVPGGKPQHF.

The rearrangement joins TRBV11-2 to TRBJ2-3; weak D call: TRBD2 (6 bases). CDR3 length: 12 residues. The germline V gene has CDR1 SGHAT and CDR2 FQNNGV. V lost 5 bases to trimming and J lost 10 bases, with 13 bases between them. In DNA, the CDR3 is TGTGCCAGCAGCCTTCTAGCGTCTGCGCAGTATTTT. This encodes CASSLLASAQYF.

V is TRBV4-1 and J is TRBJ1-4; 9 bases fit TRBD1. The CDR3 runs to 19 residues. The germline V gene encodes CDR1 MGHRA and CDR2 YSYEKL. The trim removed 2 bases at V and 1 base at J, leaving 11 bases unmatched. The CDR3 sequence is CASSQPPGQGPGTNEKLFF. CDR3 DNA: TGCGCCAGCAGCCAACCACCGGGACAGGGACCGGGAACTAATGAAAAACTGTTTTTT.

V gene TRBV6-5 combines with J gene TRBJ2-1; possibly TRBD1 for D (5 bases). V lost 5 bases and J lost 7, with 15 bases in between. Germline CDR1 MNHEY, CDR2 SVGAGI. CDR3 length: 14 residues. The CDR3 region is CASSPGQGRNEQFF. The CDR3 nucleotides are TGTGCCAGCAGTCCTGGCCAGGGTAGGAATGAGCAGTTCTTC.

The chain joins TRBV19 to TRBJ1-2; TRBD1 agrees at 8 bases. The CDR3 extends over 13 amino acids. J gave up 8 bases and V 4 bases, and 6 bases lay outside the gene matches. Germline V gives CDR1 LNHDA, CDR2 SQIVND (reference sequence). This CDR3 is CASSTLGQGGYTF. In nucleotides, the CDR3 is TGTGCCAGTAGTACCCTCGGACAGGGCGGCTACACCTTC.

This rearrangement joins TRBV5-1 to TRBJ2-1; 7 bases are shared with TRBD1. The CDR3 length is 15 residues. J was trimmed by 2 bases and V by 0 bases; bases with no gene match: 2. CDR1 and CDR2 from the germline V gene are SGHRS and YFSETQ. The CDR3 DNA reads TGCGCCAGCAGCTTGGAACAGGGGACCTACAATGAGCAGTTCTTC. Amino acids: CASSLEQGTYNEQFF.

The chain uses TRBV11-3 and TRBJ2-7; D possibly corresponds to TRBD1 (6 bases). Trimming cost V 5 bases and J 0 bases, with 14 bases left between them. Germline V gene lookup returns CDR1 SGHNT and CDR2 YENEEA. This CDR3 is built from 15 residues. The DNA of the CDR3 is TGTGCCAGCAGCGCCCGTGACAGGTTCTCCTACGAGCAGTACTTC. Translated: CASSARDRFSYEQYF.